This T cell receptor (beta chain) comes out of a study of beta chain features in type 1 diabetes. Whole-study results and caveats: Shorter templates may be favored by PCR, equally so in patients and controls. Type 1 diabetes patients showed fewer insertions and more deletions at VDJ junctions.

Sequencing targeted expressed TCRB transcripts, as all isolated RNA had been reverse transcribed. The data were produced by immunoSEQ multiplex PCR, yet TCRdb's version contains in-frame clones alone and is incomplete. The repertoire holds about 130,000 clones, with roughly a tenth as singletons. Cell sorting via CD45RO/CCR7/CD25/CD127/CD95/CD27 was performed to obtain CD4+ naive, central memory, regulatory and stem cell-like memory cells. Sorting produced populations that all topped 95% purity. This clone was seen a handful of times. Its antigen is as yet unknown. Germline CDR1 reads LGHNA; CDR2 reads YNFKEQ. V lost 4 bases and J 4 bases, leaving 13 bases between the germline ends. The CDR3 contains 14 residues.

What was sequenced was central memory CD4+ T cells from blood. This receptor was taken from a man aged 18 to 30 in good health. This chain connects TRBV4-2 to TRBJ1-2, with D maybe TRBD1 (6 bases). This chain's CDR3 is CASSLPQGPYGYTF. The CDR3 nucleotides read TGTGCCAGCAGCCTCCCACAGGGCCCCTATGGCTACACCTTC.